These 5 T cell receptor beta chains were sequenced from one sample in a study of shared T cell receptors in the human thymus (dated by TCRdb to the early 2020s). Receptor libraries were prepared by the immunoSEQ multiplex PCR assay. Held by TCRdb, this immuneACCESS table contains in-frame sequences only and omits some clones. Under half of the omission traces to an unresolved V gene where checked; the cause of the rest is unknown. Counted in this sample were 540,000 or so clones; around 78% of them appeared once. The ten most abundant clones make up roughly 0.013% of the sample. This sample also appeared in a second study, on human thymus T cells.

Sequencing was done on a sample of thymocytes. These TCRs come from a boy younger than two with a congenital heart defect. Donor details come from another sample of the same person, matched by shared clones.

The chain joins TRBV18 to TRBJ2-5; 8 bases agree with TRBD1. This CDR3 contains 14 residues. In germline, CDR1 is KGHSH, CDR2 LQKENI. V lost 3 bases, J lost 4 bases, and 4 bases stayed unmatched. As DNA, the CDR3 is TGTGCCAGCTCACCCAACACAGGGGGAGAGACCCAGTACTTC. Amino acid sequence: CASSPNTGGETQYF.

CDR3: CASSSRLRGTGGGYEQYF. CDR3 bases: TGTGCCAGCAGTTCCCGCCTTAGAGGGACAGGGGGTGGATACGAGCAGTACTTC. This chain uses TRBV27 with TRBJ2-7; 11 nucleotides match TRBD1. The length of the CDR3 is 18 residues. Germline V gene data show CDR1 as MNHEY and CDR2 as SMNVEV (reference sequence). The V segment lost 4 bases and the J segment 4 bases; nucleotides outside the gene matches: 15.

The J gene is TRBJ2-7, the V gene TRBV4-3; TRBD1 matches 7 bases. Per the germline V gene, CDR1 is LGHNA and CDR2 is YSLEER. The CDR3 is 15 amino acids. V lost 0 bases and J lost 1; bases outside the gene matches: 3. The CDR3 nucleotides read TGCGCCAGCAGCCAAGATGTCAGGGGGTCCTACGAGCAGTACTTC. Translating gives CASSQDVRGSYEQYF.

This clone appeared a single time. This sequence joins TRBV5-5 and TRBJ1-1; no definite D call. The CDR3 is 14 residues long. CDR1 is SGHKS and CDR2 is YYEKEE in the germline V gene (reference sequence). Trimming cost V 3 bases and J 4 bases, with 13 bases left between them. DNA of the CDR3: TGTGCCAGCAGCTGCCAGACCCGGGGCACTGAAGCTTTCTTT. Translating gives CASSCQTRGTEAFF. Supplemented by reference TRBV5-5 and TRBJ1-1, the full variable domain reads DAGVTQSPTHLIKTRGQQVTLRCSPISGHKSVSWYQQVLGQGPQFIFQYYEKEERGRGNFPDRFSARQFPNYSSELNVNALLLGDSALYLCASSCQTRGTEAFFGQGTRLTVV.

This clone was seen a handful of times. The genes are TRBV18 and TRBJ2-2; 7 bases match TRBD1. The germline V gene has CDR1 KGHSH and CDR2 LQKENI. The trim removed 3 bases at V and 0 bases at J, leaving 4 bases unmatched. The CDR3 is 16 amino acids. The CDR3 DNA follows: TGTGCCAGCTCACCGATCAGGGGGTCGAACACCGGGGAGCTGTTTTTT. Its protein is CASSPIRGSNTGELFF.